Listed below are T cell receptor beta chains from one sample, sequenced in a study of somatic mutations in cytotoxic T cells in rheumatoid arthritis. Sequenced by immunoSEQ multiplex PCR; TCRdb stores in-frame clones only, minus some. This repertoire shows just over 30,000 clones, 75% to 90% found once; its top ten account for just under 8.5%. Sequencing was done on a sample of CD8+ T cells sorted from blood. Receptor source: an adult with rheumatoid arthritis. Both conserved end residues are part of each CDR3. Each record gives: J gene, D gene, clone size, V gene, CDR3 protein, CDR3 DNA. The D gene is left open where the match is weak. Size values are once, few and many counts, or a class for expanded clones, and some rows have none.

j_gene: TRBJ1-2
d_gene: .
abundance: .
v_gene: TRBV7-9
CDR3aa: CASSTGLDNYGYTF
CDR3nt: TGTGCCAGCAGCACAGGACTGGATAACTATGGCTACACCTTC

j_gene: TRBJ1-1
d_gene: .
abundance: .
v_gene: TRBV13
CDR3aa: CASSLGPEGGPEAFF
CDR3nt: TGTGCCAGCAGCTTAGGGCCCGAGGGGGGACCTGAAGCTTTCTTT

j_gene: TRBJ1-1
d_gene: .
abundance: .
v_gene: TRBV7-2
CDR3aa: CASSTSRDIWVSTEAFF
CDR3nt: TGTGCCAGCAGTACATCCCGGGACATCTGGGTCAGCACTGAAGCTTTCTTT

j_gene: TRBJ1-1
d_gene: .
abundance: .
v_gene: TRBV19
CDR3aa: CASTLGASNTEAFF
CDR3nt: TGTGCCAGTACTTTAGGGGCGTCGAACACTGAAGCTTTCTTT

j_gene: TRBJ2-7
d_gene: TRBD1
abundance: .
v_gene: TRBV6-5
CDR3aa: CASRPGTGYEQYF
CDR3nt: TGTGCCAGCAGACCCGGGACAGGCTACGAGCAGTACTTC

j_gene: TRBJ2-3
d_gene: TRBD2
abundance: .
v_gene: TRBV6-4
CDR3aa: CASSEGLAGDTQYF
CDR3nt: TGTGCCAGCAGTGAGGGACTAGCGGGAGATACGCAGTATTTT

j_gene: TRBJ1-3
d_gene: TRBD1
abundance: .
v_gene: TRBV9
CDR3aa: CASSVGAGTGGSTSTIYF
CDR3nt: TGTGCCAGCAGCGTAGGTGCAGGGACAGGCGGTTCGACGTCCACCATATATTTT

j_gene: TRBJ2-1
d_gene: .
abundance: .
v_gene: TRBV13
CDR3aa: CASSPGLKINNEQFF
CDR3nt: TGTGCCAGCAGCCCCGGACTAAAAATTAACAATGAGCAGTTCTTC

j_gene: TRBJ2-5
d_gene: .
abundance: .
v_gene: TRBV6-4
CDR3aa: CASRAGPPWGTQYF
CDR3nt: TGTGCCAGCAGGGCTGGGCCTCCATGGGGGACCCAGTACTTC

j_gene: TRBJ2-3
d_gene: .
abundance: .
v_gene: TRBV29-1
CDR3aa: CSVAEGGGTDTQYF
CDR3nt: TGCAGCGTTGCCGAGGGGGGGGGCACAGATACGCAGTATTTT

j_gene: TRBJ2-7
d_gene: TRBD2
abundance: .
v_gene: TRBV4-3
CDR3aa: CASSQGLAGGTYEQYF
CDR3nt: TGCGCCAGCAGCCAAGGACTAGCGGGGGGGACCTACGAGCAGTACTTC

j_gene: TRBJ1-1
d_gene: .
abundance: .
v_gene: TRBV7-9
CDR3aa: CASRIGGADEAFF
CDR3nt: TGTGCCAGCAGAATAGGGGGGGCGGATGAAGCTTTCTTT

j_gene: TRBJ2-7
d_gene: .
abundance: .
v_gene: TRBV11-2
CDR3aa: CASSLPLMFYEQYF
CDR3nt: TGTGCCAGCAGCTTACCTCTGATGTTCTACGAGCAGTACTTC

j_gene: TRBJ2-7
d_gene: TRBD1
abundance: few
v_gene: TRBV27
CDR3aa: CASSYRWDRVYEQYF
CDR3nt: TGTGCCAGCAGTTATCGTTGGGACAGGGTCTACGAGCAGTACTTC

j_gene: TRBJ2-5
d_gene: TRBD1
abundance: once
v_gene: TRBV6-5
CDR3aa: CASSYQGQGKETQYF
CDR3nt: TGTGCCAGCAGTTACCAGGGACAGGGGAAAGAGACCCAGTACTTC

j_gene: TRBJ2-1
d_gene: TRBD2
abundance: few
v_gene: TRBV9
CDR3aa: CASSAHRGRGGRDEQFF
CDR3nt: TGTGCCAGCAGCGCCCATCGGGGGCGGGGGGGCCGGGATGAGCAGTTCTTC

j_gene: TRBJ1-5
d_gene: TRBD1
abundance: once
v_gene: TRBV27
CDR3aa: CASSLYGQGNQPQHF
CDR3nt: TGTGCCAGCAGTTTATACGGACAGGGCAATCAGCCCCAGCATTTT

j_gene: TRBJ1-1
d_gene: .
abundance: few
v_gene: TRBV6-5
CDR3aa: CASGPGTEAFF
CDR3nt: TGTGCCAGCGGCCCCGGGACTGAAGCTTTCTTT

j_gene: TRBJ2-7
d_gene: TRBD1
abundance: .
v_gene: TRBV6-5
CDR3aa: CASSYSRTGGSEQYF
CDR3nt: TGTGCCAGCAGTTACTCGAGGACAGGGGGCAGCGAGCAGTACTTC

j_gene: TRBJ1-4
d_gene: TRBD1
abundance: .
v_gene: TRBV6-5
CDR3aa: CASRTGSNEKLFF
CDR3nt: TGTGCCAGCCGGACAGGGTCTAATGAAAAACTGTTTTTT

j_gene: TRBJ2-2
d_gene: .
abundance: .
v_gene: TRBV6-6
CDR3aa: CASSQETNTGELFF
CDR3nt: TGTGCCAGCAGCCAGGAGACGAACACCGGGGAGCTGTTTTTT

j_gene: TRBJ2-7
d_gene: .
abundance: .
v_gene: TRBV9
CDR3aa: CASSAGDAYEQYF
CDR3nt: TGTGCCAGCAGCGCTGGTGATGCGTACGAGCAGTACTTC

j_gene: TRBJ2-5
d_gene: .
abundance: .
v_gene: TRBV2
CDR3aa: CASMTRNQETQYF
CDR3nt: TGTGCCAGCATGACCCGGAACCAAGAGACCCAGTACTTC

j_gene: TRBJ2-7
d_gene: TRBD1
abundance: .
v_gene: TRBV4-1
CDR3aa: CASSQVGDREYEQYF
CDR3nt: TGCGCCAGCAGCCAAGTTGGGGACAGGGAATACGAGCAGTACTTC

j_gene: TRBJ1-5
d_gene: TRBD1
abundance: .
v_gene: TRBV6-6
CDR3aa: CASNQYRGSQPQHF
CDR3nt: TGTGCCAGCAACCAGTACAGGGGGAGTCAGCCCCAGCATTTT

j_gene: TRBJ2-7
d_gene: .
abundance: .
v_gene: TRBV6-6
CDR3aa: CASSYSGNGYEQYF
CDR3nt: TGTGCCAGCAGTTACTCTGGCAATGGCTACGAGCAGTACTTC

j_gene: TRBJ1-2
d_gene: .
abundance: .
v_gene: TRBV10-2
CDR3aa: CASSETADFSLNYGYTF
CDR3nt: TGCGCCAGCAGTGAAACGGCAGATTTCTCCCTTAACTATGGCTACACCTTC

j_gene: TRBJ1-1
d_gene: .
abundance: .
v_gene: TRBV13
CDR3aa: CASSLGSPNTEAFF
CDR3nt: TGTGCCAGCAGCTTAGGCTCACCGAACACTGAAGCTTTCTTT

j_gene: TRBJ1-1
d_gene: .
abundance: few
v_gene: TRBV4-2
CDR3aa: CASSQKKGGGNTEAFF
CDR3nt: TGTGCCAGCAGCCAAAAGAAGGGGGGAGGGAACACTGAAGCTTTCTTT

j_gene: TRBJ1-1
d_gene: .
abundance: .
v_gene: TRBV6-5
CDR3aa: CASSRRENTEAFF
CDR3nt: TGTGCCAGCAGTCGCCGGGAGAACACTGAAGCTTTCTTT

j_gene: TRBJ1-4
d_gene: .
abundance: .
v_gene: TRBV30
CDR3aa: CAWSPTRGDWEKLFF
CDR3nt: TGTGCCTGGAGTCCTACCCGGGGGGATTGGGAAAAACTGTTTTTT

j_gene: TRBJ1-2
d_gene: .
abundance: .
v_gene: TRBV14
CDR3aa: CASSHEFGGPRGYTF
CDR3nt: TGTGCCAGCAGCCATGAATTTGGGGGCCCCCGGGGCTACACCTTC

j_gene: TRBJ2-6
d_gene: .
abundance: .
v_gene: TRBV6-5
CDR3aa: CASSPRISGANVLTF
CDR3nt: TGTGCCAGCAGTCCTCGGATATCTGGGGCCAACGTCCTGACTTTC

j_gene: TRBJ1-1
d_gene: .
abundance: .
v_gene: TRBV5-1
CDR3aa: CASSLDVNTEAFF
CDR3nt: TGCGCCAGCAGCTTGGATGTGAACACTGAAGCTTTCTTT

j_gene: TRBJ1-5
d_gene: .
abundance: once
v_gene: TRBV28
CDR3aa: CASSLWGVGNQPQHF
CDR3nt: TGTGCCAGCAGTTTATGGGGAGTGGGCAATCAGCCCCAGCATTTT

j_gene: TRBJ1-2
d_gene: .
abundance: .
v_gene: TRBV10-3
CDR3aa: CAISESKRGLRPPGYTF
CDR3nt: TGTGCCATCAGTGAGTCGAAAAGGGGGTTAAGGCCGCCTGGCTACACCTTC

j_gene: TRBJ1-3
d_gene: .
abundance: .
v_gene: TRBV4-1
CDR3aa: CASSQGEWGTIYF
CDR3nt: TGCGCCAGCAGCCAGGGGGAATGGGGCACCATATATTTT

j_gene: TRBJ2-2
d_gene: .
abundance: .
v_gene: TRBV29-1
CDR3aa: CSVNRDTGELFF
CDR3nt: TGCAGCGTTAATCGGGACACCGGGGAGCTGTTTTTT

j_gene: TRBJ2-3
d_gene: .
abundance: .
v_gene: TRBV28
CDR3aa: CASSLFVGGTDTQYF
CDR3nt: TGTGCCAGCAGTTTATTCGTGGGGGGCACAGATACGCAGTATTTT

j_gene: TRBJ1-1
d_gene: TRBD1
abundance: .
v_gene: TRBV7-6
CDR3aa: CASSSPGGLEAFF
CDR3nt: TGTGCCAGCAGCTCCCCAGGGGGGCTTGAAGCTTTCTTT

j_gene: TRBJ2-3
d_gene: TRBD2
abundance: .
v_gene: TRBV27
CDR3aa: CASSLAGEVDTQYF
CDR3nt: TGTGCCAGCAGTTTAGCGGGAGAGGTAGATACGCAGTATTTT

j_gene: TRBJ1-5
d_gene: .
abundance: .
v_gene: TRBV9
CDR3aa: CASSVEGGGNQPQHF
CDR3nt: TGTGCCAGCAGCGTAGAAGGTGGGGGAAATCAGCCCCAGCATTTT

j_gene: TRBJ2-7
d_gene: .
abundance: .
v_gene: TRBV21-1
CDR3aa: CASSNREPDYEQYF
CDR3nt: TGTGCCAGCAGCAACCGGGAACCCGACTACGAGCAGTACTTC

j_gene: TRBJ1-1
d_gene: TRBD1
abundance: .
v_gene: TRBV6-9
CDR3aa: CTRTGGEDTEAFF
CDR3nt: TGTACGAGGACAGGGGGTGAGGACACTGAAGCTTTCTTT

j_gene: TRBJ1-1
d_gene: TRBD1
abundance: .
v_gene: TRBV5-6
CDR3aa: CASSPDRVNTEAFF
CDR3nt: TGTGCCAGCAGCCCCGACAGGGTTAACACTGAAGCTTTCTTT

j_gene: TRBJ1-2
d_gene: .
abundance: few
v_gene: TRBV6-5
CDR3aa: CASSTSAGSSYGYTF
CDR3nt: TGTGCCAGCTCCACTTCGGCAGGGAGCTCCTATGGCTACACCTTC

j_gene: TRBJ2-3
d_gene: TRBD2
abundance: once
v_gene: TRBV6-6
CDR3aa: CASSSGTSDTDTQYF
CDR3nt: TGTGCCAGCAGTTCCGGGACTAGCGACACAGATACGCAGTATTTT

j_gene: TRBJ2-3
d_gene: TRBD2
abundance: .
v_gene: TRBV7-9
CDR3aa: CASSSIIGTSGADTQYF
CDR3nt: TGTGCCAGCAGCTCCATTATCGGGACTAGCGGGGCGGATACGCAGTATTTT

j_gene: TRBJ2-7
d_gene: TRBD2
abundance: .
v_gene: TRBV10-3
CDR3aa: CAISGDASGARRSYEQYF
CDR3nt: TGTGCCATCAGTGGGGACGCTAGCGGGGCCCGGAGATCCTACGAGCAGTACTTC

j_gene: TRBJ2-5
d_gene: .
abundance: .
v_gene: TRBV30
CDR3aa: CAWSGGFGAETQYF
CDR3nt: TGTGCCTGGAGTGGAGGCTTCGGTGCAGAGACCCAGTACTTC

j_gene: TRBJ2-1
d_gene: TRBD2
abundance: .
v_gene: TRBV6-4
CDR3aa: CASSDSASGGFNEQFF
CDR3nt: TGTGCCAGCAGTGACTCGGCTAGCGGGGGGTTCAATGAGCAGTTCTTC

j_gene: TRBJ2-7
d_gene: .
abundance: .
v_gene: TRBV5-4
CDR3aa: CASSPGGYEQYF
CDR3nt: TGTGCCAGCAGCCCCGGGGGCTACGAGCAGTACTTC

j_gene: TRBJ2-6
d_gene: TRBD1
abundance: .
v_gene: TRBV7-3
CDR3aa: CASWSIRARGRSGANVLTF
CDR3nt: TGTGCCAGCTGGAGCATTCGAGCCAGGGGGCGGTCGGGGGCCAACGTCCTGACTTTC

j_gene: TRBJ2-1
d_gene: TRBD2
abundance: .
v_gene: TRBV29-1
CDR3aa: CSVEGFGGRARVDNEQFF
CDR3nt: TGCAGCGTTGAAGGTTTTGGCGGGAGGGCCAGGGTGGACAATGAGCAGTTCTTC

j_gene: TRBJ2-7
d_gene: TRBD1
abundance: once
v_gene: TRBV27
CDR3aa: CASSRQGSSYEQYF
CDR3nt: TGTGCCAGCAGCAGACAGGGCTCGTCCTACGAGCAGTACTTC

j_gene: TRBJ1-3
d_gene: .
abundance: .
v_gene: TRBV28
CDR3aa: CASSSVSGNTIYF
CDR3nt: TGTGCCAGCAGTTCAGTCTCTGGAAACACCATATATTTT

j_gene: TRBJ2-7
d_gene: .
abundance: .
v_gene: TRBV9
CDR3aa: CASSPSDSKVEQYF
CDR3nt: TGTGCCAGCAGCCCCTCGGACTCAAAGGTCGAGCAGTACTTC

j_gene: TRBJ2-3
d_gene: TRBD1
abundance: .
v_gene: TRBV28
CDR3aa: CASSLYRGKDTQYF
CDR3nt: TGTGCCAGCAGTTTATACAGGGGGAAGGATACGCAGTATTTT

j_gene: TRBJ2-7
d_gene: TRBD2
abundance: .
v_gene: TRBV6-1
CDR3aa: CASSARTSGDSYEQYF
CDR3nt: TGTGCCAGCAGTGCACGAACTAGCGGTGACTCCTACGAGCAGTACTTC